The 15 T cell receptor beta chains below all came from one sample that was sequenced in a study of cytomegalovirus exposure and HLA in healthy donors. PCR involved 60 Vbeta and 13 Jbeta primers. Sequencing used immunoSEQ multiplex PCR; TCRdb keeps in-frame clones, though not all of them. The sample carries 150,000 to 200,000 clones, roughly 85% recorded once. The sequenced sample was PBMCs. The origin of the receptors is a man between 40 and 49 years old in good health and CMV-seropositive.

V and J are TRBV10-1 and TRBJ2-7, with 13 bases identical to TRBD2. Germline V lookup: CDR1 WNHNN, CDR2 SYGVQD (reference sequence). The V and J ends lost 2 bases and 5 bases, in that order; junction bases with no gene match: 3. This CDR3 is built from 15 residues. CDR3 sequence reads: CASSEGLAGVHEQYF. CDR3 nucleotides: TGCGCCAGCAGTGAGGGACTAGCGGGAGTCCACGAGCAGTACTTC.

The CDR3 spells CASSEANEQYF. CDR3 nucleotide sequence: TGTGCCAGCAGTGAAGCCAACGAGCAGTACTTC. The chain has TRBV6-1 and TRBJ2-7; D gene unclear. The CDR3 sequence is 11 residues long. Trimming left V 0 bases short and J 5 bases short, with 2 bases between. In germline, CDR1 is MNHNS, CDR2 SASEGT.

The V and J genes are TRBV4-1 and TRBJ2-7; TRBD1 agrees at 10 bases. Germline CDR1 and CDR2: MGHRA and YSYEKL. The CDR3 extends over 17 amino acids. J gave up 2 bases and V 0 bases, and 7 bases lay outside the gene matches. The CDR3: CASSQDHWDRGAYEQYF. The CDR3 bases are TGCGCCAGCAGCCAAGACCACTGGGACAGGGGAGCCTACGAGCAGTACTTC.

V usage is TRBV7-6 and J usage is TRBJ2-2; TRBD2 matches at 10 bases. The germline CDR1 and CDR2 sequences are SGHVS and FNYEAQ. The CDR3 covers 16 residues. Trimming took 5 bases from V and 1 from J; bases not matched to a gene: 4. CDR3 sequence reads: CASSQGLARNTGELFF. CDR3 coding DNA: TGTGCCAGCAGCCAGGGACTAGCGAGGAACACCGGGGAGCTGTTTTTT. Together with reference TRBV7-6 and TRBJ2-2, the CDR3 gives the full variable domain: GAGVSQSPRYKVTKRGQDVALRCDPISGHVSLYWYRQALGQGPEFLTYFNYEAQQDKSGLPNDRFSAERPEGSISTLTIQRTEQRDSAMYRCASSQGLARNTGELFFGEGSRLTVL.

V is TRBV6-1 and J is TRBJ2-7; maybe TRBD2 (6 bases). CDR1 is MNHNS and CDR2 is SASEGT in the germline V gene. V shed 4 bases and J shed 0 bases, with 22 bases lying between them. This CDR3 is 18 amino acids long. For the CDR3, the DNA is TGTGCCAGCAGTGCAGTGGGGACTGGAGTCCCCACCTCCTACGAGCAGTACTTC. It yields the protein CASSAVGTGVPTSYEQYF.

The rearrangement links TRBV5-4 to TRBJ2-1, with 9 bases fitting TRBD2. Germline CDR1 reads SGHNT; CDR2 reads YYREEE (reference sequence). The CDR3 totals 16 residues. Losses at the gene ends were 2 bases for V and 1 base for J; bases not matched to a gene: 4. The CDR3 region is CASSLLSGRSYNEQFF. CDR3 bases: TGTGCCAGCAGCTTACTCAGCGGGAGGTCCTACAATGAGCAGTTCTTC.

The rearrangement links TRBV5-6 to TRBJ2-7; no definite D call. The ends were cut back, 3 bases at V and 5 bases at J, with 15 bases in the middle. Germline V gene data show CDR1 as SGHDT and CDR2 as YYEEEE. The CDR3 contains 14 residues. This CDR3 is CASSYTTRPHEQYF. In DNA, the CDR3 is TGTGCCAGCAGCTACACGACAAGGCCCCACGAGCAGTACTTC.

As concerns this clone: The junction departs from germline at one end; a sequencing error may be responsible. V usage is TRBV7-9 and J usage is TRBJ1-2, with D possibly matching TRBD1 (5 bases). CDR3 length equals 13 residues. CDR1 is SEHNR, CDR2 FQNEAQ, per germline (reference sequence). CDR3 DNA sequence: TGTTCCAGCAGCTTAACAGGCGACTATGGCTACACCTTC. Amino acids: CSSSLTGDYGYTF.

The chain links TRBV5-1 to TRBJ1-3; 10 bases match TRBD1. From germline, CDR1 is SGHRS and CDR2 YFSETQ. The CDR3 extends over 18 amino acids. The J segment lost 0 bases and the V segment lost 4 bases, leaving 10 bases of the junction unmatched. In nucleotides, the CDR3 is TGCGCCAGCAGCGAAGGCGGGACAGGGGCCTTCTCTGGAAACACCATATATTTT. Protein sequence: CASSEGGTGAFSGNTIYF.

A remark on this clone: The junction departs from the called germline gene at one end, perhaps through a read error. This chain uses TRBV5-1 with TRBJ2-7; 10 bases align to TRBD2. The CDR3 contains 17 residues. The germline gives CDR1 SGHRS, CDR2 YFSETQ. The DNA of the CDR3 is TGCGCCAGCAGCTTGTGGGGAGCGGGAGGGCCCCGAGCCTCTCCCTCCTTC. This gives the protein CASSLWGAGGPRASPSF.

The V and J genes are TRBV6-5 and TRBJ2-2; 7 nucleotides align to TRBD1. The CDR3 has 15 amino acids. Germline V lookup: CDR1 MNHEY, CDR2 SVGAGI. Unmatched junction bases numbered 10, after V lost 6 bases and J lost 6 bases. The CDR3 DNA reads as TGTGCCAGCAGGTACACAGGGGATCAGTCCGGGGAGCTGTTTTTT. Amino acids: CASRYTGDQSGELFF.

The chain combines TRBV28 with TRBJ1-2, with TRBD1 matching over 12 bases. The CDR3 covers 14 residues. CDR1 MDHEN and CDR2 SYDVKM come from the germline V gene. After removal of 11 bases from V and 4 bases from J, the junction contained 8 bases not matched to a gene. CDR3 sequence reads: CAGSGDRGLYGYTF. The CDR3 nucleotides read TGTGCCGGGTCCGGGGACAGGGGGCTCTATGGCTACACCTTC.

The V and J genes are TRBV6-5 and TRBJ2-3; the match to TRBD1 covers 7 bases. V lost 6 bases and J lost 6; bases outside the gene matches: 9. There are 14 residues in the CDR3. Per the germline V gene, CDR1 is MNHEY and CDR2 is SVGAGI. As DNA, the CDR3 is TGTGCCAGCAGCCCCTTAGGGGGCGGGGATACGCAGTATTTT. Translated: CASSPLGGGDTQYF.

The CDR3 loop is CASSPDRVVEKLFF. The CDR3 nucleotides read TGTGCCAGTAGTCCGGACAGGGTAGTGGAAAAACTGTTTTTT. The gene calls are TRBV19 and TRBJ1-4, with 8 bases matching TRBD1. CDR3 length: 14 residues. V lost 5 bases to trimming and J lost 8 bases; unmatched junction nucleotides: 7. Germline V CDR1 and CDR2: LNHDA, SQIVND (reference sequence). The full variable domain, completed using reference TRBV19 and TRBJ1-4, is DGGITQSPKYLFRKEGQNVTLSCEQNLNHDAMYWYRQDPGQGLRLIYYSQIVNDFQKGDIAEGYSVSREKKESFPLTVTSAQKNPTAFYLCASSPDRVVEKLFFGSGTQLSVL.

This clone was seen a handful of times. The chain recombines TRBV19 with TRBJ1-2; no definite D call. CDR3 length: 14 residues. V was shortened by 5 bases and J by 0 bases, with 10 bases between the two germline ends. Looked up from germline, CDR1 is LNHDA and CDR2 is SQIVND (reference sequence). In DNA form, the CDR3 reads TGTGCCAGTAGTGTTTACAATGCTAACTATGGCTACACCTTC. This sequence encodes CASSVYNANYGYTF.